This entry lists 4 T cell receptor beta chains sequenced from one sample in a study of tumour-infiltrating T cells in Burkitt lymphoma. The data were produced by immunoSEQ multiplex PCR, yet TCRdb's version contains in-frame clones alone and is incomplete. The table records about 7,100 clones, about 69% of them present only once. What was sequenced was tumor tissue. These TCRs come from a human donor with diffuse large B-cell lymphoma.

CDR3 coding DNA: TGCGCCAGCAGCCAAGATAACAGGGGGTACGAGCAGTACTTC. Translated: CASSQDNRGYEQYF. The V and J genes are TRBV4-3 and TRBJ2-7; TRBD1 aligns across 8 bases. The CDR3 has 14 amino acids. Trimming removed 0 bases from V and 4 bases from J; junction bases left unmatched: 2. Per the germline V gene, CDR1 is LGHNA and CDR2 is YSLEER.

The V gene is TRBV5-1, the J gene TRBJ2-7; TRBD1 matches 9 bases. CDR3 length: 16 residues. V lost 0 bases to trimming and J lost 6 bases; unmatched junction nucleotides: 10. Per germline, CDR1 SGHRS and CDR2 YFSETQ. The CDR3 reads CASSLALYHRGREQYF. CDR3 bases: TGCGCCAGCAGCTTGGCCTTATATCACAGGGGGCGCGAGCAGTACTTC.

V usage is TRBV6-5 and J usage is TRBJ1-1; no reliable D call. There are 13 residues in the CDR3. Trimming took off 0 bases at V and 10 bases at J, with 12 bases between the two ends. Germline CDR1 MNHEY, CDR2 SVGAGI. For the CDR3, the DNA is TGTGCCAGCAGTTACTCGAGAGGGTTAGGAGCTTTCTTT. This gives the protein CASSYSRGLGAFF.

The chain combines TRBV4-3 with TRBJ1-5; 10 bases line up with TRBD1. The CDR3 is 16 amino acids. Looked up from germline, CDR1 is LGHNA and CDR2 is YSLEER. With V trimmed by 4 bases and J by 5 bases, 8 bases remained unmatched. The CDR3 bases are TGCGCCAGCAGCCCAGGTCCCGGGACAGGGGATCAGCCCCAGCATTTT. Translating it yields CASSPGPGTGDQPQHF.